This TCR beta chain was captured by sequencing in a study of early T cells in non-severe SARS-CoV-2 infection. The CDR3 is 15 amino acids. Per germline, CDR1 MGHRA and CDR2 YSYEKL. V dropped 3 bases and J dropped 4; count of bases not matched to a gene: 6. The library protocol tagged individual cDNA molecules with unique molecular identifiers. TCRdb re-called the 5' RACE reads with MiXCR, one entry per CDR3 protein. The sample has some 16,000 distinct CDR3 sequences, about 5% seen once. The sequencing sample was made of whole blood. The chain combines TRBV4-1 with TRBJ2-3; 8 nucleotides line up with TRBD2. The receptor's source is an adult who was a healthcare worker with PCR-confirmed SARS-CoV-2 infection or an uninfected control (not recorded which). The CDR3 region is CASSHLAGRADTQYF. The CDR3 bases are TGCGCCAGCAGCCACCTAGCGGGTCGAGCAGATACGCAGTATTTT.